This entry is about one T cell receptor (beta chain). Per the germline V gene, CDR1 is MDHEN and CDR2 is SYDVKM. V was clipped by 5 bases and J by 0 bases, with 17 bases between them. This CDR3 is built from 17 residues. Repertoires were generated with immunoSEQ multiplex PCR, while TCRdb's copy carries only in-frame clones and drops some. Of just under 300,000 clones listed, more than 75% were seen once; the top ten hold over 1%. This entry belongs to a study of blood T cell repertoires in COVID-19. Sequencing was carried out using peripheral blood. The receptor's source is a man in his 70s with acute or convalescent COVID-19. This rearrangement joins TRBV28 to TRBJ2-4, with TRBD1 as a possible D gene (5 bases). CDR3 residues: CASSRTSGSIAKNIQYF. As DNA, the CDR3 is TGTGCCAGCAGTAGAACGTCAGGGTCTATAGCCAAAAACATTCAGTACTTC.